This T cell receptor (beta chain) came from a study of OX40 agonist ivuxolimab in advanced cancers. Whole-study context: Participants, approximately 83% male, averaged approximately 65 years of age, ranging from about 20 to 80.

Study-level points and caveats: Antigen specificity of clonally expanded peripheral T cells was not established.

The germline CDR1 and CDR2 sequences are KGHSH and LQKENI. The length of the CDR3 is 15 residues. After removal of 3 bases from V and 2 bases from J, the junction contained 4 bases not matched to a gene. Sequencing was performed with immunoSEQ multiplex PCR; in TCRdb, only in-frame clones are kept and a portion is missing. The data hold fewer than 65,000 clones, with about 86% observed a single time. In the case of this clone: What it recognizes is unknown.

This receptor was identified in an adult with an advanced solid tumor such as melanoma, head and neck, liver or kidney cancer. The V gene is TRBV18, the J gene TRBJ2-5, with 9 bases aligning to TRBD2. The sample here was CD4+ or CD8+ T cells sorted from blood, taken in a trial of the OX40 agonist ivuxolimab. The CDR3 DNA follows: TGTGCCAGCTCACCTGCGGGACTAGCACAAGAGACCCAGTACTTC. Translated, it gives CASSPAGLAQETQYF.